These 19 T cell receptor beta chains came from one sample sequenced in a study of OX40 agonist ivuxolimab in advanced cancers. Sequencing used immunoSEQ multiplex PCR; TCRdb keeps in-frame clones, though not all of them. In the table there are under 70,000 clones, about 80% of which are singletons. The sample in question was CD4+ or CD8+ T cells sorted from blood, obtained in a trial of the OX40 agonist ivuxolimab. The receptor source for this set is an adult with an advanced solid tumor such as melanoma, head and neck, liver or kidney cancer.

This clone was detected only once. CDR3 sequence reads: CASSLETGGISGANVLTF. The CDR3 coding sequence is TGCGCCAGCAGCTTGGAGACAGGGGGGATCTCTGGGGCCAACGTCCTGACTTTC. The chain is built from TRBV5-1 and TRBJ2-6, with 9 bases identical to TRBD1. CDR1 is SGHRS and CDR2 is YFSETQ in the germline V gene. The CDR3 totals 18 residues. After removal of 0 bases from V and 0 bases from J, the junction contained 4 bases not matched to a gene.

This chain connects TRBV9 to TRBJ2-7; 9 bases are a match to TRBD1. V was pared by 3 bases and J by 2 bases, with 9 bases of the junction left unmatched. This CDR3 contains 16 residues. Germline lookup yields CDR1 SGDLS and CDR2 YYNGEE. The DNA for the CDR3 is TGTGCCAGCAGCGAGGGGACAGGGTTAGTTACCTACGAGCAGTACTTC. Translated, it gives CASSEGTGLVTYEQYF.

The chain employs TRBV18 and TRBJ1-1; D may be TRBD1 (6 bases). V shed 2 bases and J shed 8 bases, with 27 bases lying between them. CDR3 size: 18 residues. Germline assignment: CDR1 KGHSH and CDR2 LQKENI. CDR3 protein: CASSPYRVFPSNGDEAFF. Written as DNA, the CDR3 is TGTGCCAGCTCACCATACAGGGTGTTTCCATCGAACGGGGACGAAGCTTTCTTT.

This chain uses TRBV5-1 with TRBJ2-3; 7 bases line up with TRBD1. Germline CDR1 reads SGHRS; CDR2 reads YFSETQ. Losses at the gene ends were 3 bases for V and 4 bases for J; bases not matched to a gene: 5. This CDR3 has 14 amino acids. CDR3 sequence: CASSSHTGADTQYF. CDR3 coding DNA: TGCGCCAGCAGCTCCCATACAGGGGCAGATACGCAGTATTTT.

Only one count was recorded for this clone. This CDR3 reads CASSPIPGQGTYEQYF. In nucleotides, the CDR3 is TGTGCCAGCAGCCCGATTCCGGGACAGGGGACCTACGAGCAGTACTTC. J is TRBJ2-7 and V is TRBV7-8, with 10 nucleotides matching TRBD1. The CDR3 has 16 residues. CDR1 and CDR2 (germline): SGHVS, FQNEAQ. V trimming: 5 bases; J trimming: 2 bases; junction bases outside the gene matches: 9.

This chain links TRBV5-1 with TRBJ1-2, with TRBD1 matching 7 bases. The CDR3 is made up of 15 amino acids. V was clipped by 1 base and J by 7 bases; unmatched bases: 10. The V gene's germline CDR1 is SGHRS and CDR2 YFSETQ. CDR3 loop: CASSLPRDSDRGYTF. In DNA form, the CDR3 reads TGCGCCAGCAGCTTGCCTAGGGACAGCGACCGTGGCTACACCTTC. The full variable domain, in which reference TRBV5-1 and TRBJ1-2 provide the parts outside the CDR3, is KAGVTQTPRYLIKTRGQQVTLSCSPISGHRSVSWYQQTPGQGLQFLFEYFSETQRNKGNFPGRFSGRQFSNSRSEMNVSTLELGDSALYLCASSLPRDSDRGYTFGSGTRLTVV.

This chain connects TRBV2 to TRBJ1-4; weak D call: TRBD1 (6 bases). Trimming took off 5 bases at V and 4 bases at J, with 11 bases between the two ends. Germline assignment: CDR1 SNHLY and CDR2 FYNNEI. CDR3 length: 14 residues. CDR3 region: CASSFTGINEKLFF. The CDR3 DNA reads TGTGCCAGCAGTTTTACAGGGATTAATGAAAAACTGTTTTTT.

This clone is judged medium-sized. This sequence joins TRBV28 and TRBJ2-7; D remains unclear. Per germline, CDR1 MDHEN and CDR2 SYDVKM. The CDR3 has 14 amino acids. V lost 7 bases to trimming and J lost 3 bases, with 16 bases between them. As DNA, the CDR3 is TGTGCCAGCACTGGTGCGGCCCCCCTCTACGAGCAGTACTTC. Translated, it gives CASTGAAPLYEQYF. The full variable domain, in which reference TRBV28 and TRBJ2-7 provide the parts outside the CDR3, is DVKVTQSSRYLVKRTGEKVFLECVQDMDHENMFWYRQDPGLGLRLIYFSYDVKMKEKGDIPEGYSVSREKKERFSLILESASTNQTSMYLCASTGAAPLYEQYFGPGTRLTVT.

V is TRBV6-6 and J is TRBJ2-5; D gene unclear. The CDR3 spans 11 residues. V gave up 8 bases and J gave up 5 bases, with 9 bases separating them. The germline gives CDR1 MNHNY, CDR2 SVGAGI (reference sequence). CDR3 coding DNA: TGTGCCAGCGCGACCGGGGAGACCCAGTACTTC. Translation gives CASATGETQYF.

The chain uses TRBV5-3 and TRBJ2-7; D is unclear. TRBV5-3 is reported as an ORF; its role is uncertain. Trimming pared 4 bases from V and 2 bases from J, leaving 37 bases between. CDR3 length: 22 amino acids. The CDR3: CARSTEHQSRPPRLPAAYEQYF. The DNA for the CDR3 is TGTGCCAGAAGCACGGAACACCAAAGCAGGCCTCCTAGGCTGCCTGCGGCCTACGAGCAGTACTTC.

This chain connects TRBV7-9 to TRBJ1-2; a possible D gene is TRBD1 (6 bases). This CDR3 comprises 14 residues. V lost 5 bases and J 8 bases, leaving 18 bases between the germline ends. Germline V gene lookup returns CDR1 SEHNR and CDR2 FQNEAQ (reference sequence). The CDR3 protein is CASSLGQQGGGYTF. The DNA for the CDR3 is TGTGCCAGCAGCCTAGGACAGCAAGGTGGAGGCTACACCTTC.

The CDR3 protein is CASSFRWDRDTEAFF. The CDR3 DNA is TGCGCCAGCAGCTTCCGCTGGGACAGGGACACTGAAGCTTTCTTT. V gene TRBV5-1 combines with J gene TRBJ1-1, with 9 bases matching TRBD1. The CDR3 runs 15 residues. The germline CDR1 and CDR2 sequences are SGHRS and YFSETQ. J lost 3 bases, V lost 2 bases, and 5 bases had no gene match.

This chain uses TRBV7-6 with TRBJ2-5, with no clear D. V lost 7 bases, J lost 2 bases, and 14 bases lay in between. The germline V gene has CDR1 SGHVS and CDR2 FNYEAQ. This CDR3 has 14 residues. CDR3 protein: CASTLTALQETQYF. In DNA form, the CDR3 reads TGTGCCAGCACCCTAACCGCTCTACAAGAGACCCAGTACTTC.

This sequence joins TRBV6-5 and TRBJ2-7; D perhaps matches TRBD1 (5 bases). CDR3 length: 13 amino acids. Germline CDR1 MNHEY, CDR2 SVGAGI. V lost 6 bases to trimming and J lost 3 bases, with 12 bases between them. As DNA, the CDR3 is TGTGCCAGCAGACGGTCCAGGGTCTACGAGCAGTACTTC. As protein: CASRRSRVYEQYF.

This chain joins TRBV5-6 and TRBJ2-5, with D perhaps TRBD1 (6 bases). The length of the CDR3 is 15 residues. The germline CDR1 and CDR2 sequences are SGHDT and YYEEEE. The V and J ends lost 4 bases and 3 bases respectively, with 16 bases between them. The CDR3 coding sequence is TGTGCCAGCAGCCGAACCGGACAGAAGAAAGAGACCCAGTACTTC. Its protein product is CASSRTGQKKETQYF.

This chain links TRBV6-1 with TRBJ2-2; no clear D. This CDR3 region has 14 residues. The germline CDR1 and CDR2 sequences are MNHNS and SASEGT. V shed 9 bases and J shed 0 bases, with 11 bases lying between them. DNA of the CDR3: TGTGCCAGTCTTCAAATCGCGAACACCGGGGAGCTGTTTTTT. It encodes CASLQIANTGELFF.

J is TRBJ1-2 and V is TRBV2, with TRBD1 as a possible D gene (5 bases). Trimming cost V 2 bases and J 8 bases, with 18 bases left between them. The CDR3 totals 15 residues. Germline V gene sequence: CDR1 SNHLY, CDR2 FYNNEI. In DNA, the CDR3 is TGTGCCAGCAGTGAAAGCCATGGGGGAGGAGAGGGCTACACCTTC. Translation gives CASSESHGGGEGYTF. Combining the CDR3 with reference TRBV2 and TRBJ1-2 gives the whole variable domain EPEVTQTPSHQVTQMGQEVILRCVPISNHLYFYWYRQILGQKVEFLVSFYNNEISEKSEIFDDQFSVERPDGSNFTLKIRSTKLEDSAMYFCASSESHGGGEGYTFGSGTRLTVV.

The J gene is TRBJ2-7, the V gene TRBV28; D is possibly TRBD2 (6 bases). CDR3 length: 14 residues. V gave up 5 bases and J gave up 3 bases, with 14 bases separating them. From germline, CDR1 is MDHEN and CDR2 SYDVKM. CDR3 sequence: CASSGWGDGYEQYF. The CDR3 nucleotides are TGTGCCAGCAGTGGGTGGGGGGACGGCTACGAGCAGTACTTC.

The chain combines TRBV5-3 with TRBJ1-1; 9 bases are a match to TRBD1. TRBV5-3 is an ORF for which the function is uncertain. CDR3 length equals 17 residues. J was trimmed by 4 bases and V by 6 bases; bases with no gene match: 16. CDR3 region: CARMAKSTGGRGTEAFF. The CDR3 region has the DNA TGTGCCAGAATGGCTAAATCGACAGGGGGAAGGGGCACTGAAGCTTTCTTT.